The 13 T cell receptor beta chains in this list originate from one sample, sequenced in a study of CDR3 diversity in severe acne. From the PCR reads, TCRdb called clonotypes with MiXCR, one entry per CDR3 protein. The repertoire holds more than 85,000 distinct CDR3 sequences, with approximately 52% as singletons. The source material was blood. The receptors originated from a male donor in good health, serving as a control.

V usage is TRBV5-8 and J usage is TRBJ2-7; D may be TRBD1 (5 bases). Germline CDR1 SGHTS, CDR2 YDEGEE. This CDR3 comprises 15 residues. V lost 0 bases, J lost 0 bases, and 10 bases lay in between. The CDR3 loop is CASSLAAQGSYEQYF. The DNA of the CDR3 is TGTGCCAGCAGCTTGGCGGCGCAGGGCTCCTACGAGCAGTACTTC.

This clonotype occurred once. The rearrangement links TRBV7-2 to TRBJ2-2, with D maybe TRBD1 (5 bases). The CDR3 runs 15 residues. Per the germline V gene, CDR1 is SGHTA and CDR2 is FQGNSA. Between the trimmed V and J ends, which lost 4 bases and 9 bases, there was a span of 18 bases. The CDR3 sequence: CASSWSGISSRELFF. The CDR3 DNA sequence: TGTGCCAGCAGCTGGTCAGGGATCTCTTCAAGGGAGCTGTTTTTT.

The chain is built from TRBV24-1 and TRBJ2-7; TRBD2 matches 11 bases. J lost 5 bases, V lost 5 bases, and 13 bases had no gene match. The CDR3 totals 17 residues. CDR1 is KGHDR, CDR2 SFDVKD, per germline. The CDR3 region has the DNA TGTGCCACCAGTGCCGTGACTAGCGGGATGAGAGAGGACGAGCAGTACTTC. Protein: CATSAVTSGMREDEQYF.

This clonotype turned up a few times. The CDR3 region is CASSIPVDGNTEAFF. The CDR3 coding sequence is TGTGCCAGCAGTATACCCGTAGACGGAAACACTGAAGCTTTCTTT. This sequence joins TRBV2 and TRBJ1-1, with D uncertain. The CDR3 runs to 15 residues. Germline V gene data show CDR1 as SNHLY and CDR2 as FYNNEI. V shed 5 bases and J shed 2 bases, with 15 bases lying between them.

The CDR3 loop reads CASSPRTEAFF. The CDR3 DNA reads TGTGCCAGCAGTCCCAGGACTGAAGCTTTCTTT. The chain links TRBV12-3 or TRBV12-4 to TRBJ1-1; D not certain. V was clipped by 5 bases and J by 5 bases, with 6 bases between them. The CDR3 runs to 11 residues.

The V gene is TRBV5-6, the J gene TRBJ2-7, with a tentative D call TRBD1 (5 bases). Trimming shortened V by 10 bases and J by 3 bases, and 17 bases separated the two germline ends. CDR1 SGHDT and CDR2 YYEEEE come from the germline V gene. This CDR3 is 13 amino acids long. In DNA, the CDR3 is TGTGCCGCCGCGGACACCGGTATCTACGAGCAGTACTTC. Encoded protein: CAAADTGIYEQYF.

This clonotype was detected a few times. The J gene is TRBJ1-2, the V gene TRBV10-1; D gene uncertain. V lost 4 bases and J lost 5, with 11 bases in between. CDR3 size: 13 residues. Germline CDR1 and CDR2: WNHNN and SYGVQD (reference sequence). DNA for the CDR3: TGCGCCAGCAGTGCACAACGGGAATATGGCTACACCTTC. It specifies CASSAQREYGYTF.

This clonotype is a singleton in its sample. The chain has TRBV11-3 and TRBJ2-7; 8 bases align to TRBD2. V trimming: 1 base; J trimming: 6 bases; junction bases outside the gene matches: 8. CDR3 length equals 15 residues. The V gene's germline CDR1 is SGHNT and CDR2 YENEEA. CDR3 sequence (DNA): TGTGCCAGCAGCTTAGCGGGCGGGAGGCGTCGCGAGCAGTACTTC. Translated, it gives CASSLAGGRRREQYF. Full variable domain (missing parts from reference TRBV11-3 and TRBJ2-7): EAGVVQSPRYKIIEKKQPVAFWCNPISGHNTLYWYLQNLGQGPELLIRYENEEAVDDSQLPKDRFSAERLKGVDSTLKIQPAELGDSAVYLCASSLAGGRRREQYFGPGTRLTVT.

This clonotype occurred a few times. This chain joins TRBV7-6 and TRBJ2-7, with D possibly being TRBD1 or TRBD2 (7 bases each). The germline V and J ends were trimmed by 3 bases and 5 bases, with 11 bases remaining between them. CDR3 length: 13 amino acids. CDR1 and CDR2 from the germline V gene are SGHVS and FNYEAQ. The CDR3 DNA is TGTGCCAGCAGCTTCAGGGGGGGAAACGAGCAGTACTTC. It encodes CASSFRGGNEQYF.

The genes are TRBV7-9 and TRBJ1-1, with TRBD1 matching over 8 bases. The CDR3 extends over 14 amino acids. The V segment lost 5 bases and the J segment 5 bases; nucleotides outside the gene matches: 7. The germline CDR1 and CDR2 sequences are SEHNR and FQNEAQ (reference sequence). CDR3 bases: TGTGCCAGCAGCCTAGGACAGGGTAGAACTGAAGCTTTCTTT. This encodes CASSLGQGRTEAFF.

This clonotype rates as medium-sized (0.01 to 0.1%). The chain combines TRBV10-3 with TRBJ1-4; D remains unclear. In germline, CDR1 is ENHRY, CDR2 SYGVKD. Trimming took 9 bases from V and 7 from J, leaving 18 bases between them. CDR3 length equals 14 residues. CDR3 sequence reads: CAIGPSNGGEKLFF. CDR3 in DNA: TGTGCCATTGGCCCTAGTAATGGTGGTGAAAAACTGTTTTTT.

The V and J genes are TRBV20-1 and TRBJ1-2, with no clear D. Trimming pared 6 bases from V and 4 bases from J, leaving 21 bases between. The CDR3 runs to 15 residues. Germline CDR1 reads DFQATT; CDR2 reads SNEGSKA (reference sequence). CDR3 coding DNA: TGCAGTGCCAGCACCATATCGGCAGAAACCTATGGCTACACCTTC. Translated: CSASTISAETYGYTF.

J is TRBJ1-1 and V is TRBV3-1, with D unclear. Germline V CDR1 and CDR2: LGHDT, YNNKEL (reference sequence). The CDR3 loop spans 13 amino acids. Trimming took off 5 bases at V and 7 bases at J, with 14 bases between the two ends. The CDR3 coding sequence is TGTGCCAGCAGCTCTGGGCAAACCGGTGAAGCTTTCTTT. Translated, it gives CASSSGQTGEAFF.